This T cell receptor (beta chain) was recorded in a study of a mutant IDH1 vaccine in newly diagnosed glioma. Overall study context: At weeks 1, 3, 5, 7, 11, 15, 19 and 23, patients received a vaccination, eight in all. Before enrollment, patients got radiotherapy alone, temozolomide alone, or mostly the combination. Treated patients showed a male proportion of roughly 62%, a female proportion of 37.5%, and a mean age of roughly 40 years. Study-wide results and caveats: Any relationship between pseudoprogression and changes in top peripheral T cell clonotypes seemed absent.

The protocol was immunoSEQ multiplex PCR, while the TCRdb copy is restricted to in-frame clones and leaves out a portion. The sample lists 30,000 to 45,000 clones, about 84% occurring once. Indicated time point: week 5, during vaccination. Vaccine doses each comprised 300 ug of mutant IDH1 20-mer peptide, with topical imiquimod. This clone appeared a few times. The target antigen is unknown. Trimming removed 5 bases from V and 3 bases from J, with 4 bases in between. CDR3 length: 10 amino acids. In germline, CDR1 is SQVTM, CDR2 ANQGSEA. This TCR was sampled from a man aged 35 to 55 with glioma. Here the sequenced sample was PBMCs, taken from a glioma patient whose treatment included an IDH1 peptide vaccine. The genes are TRBV29-1 and TRBJ1-1; no firm D call. Written as DNA, the CDR3 is TGCAGCGTTAGGGACACTGAAGCTTTCTTT. The encoded protein is CSVRDTEAFF.